These T cell receptor beta chains were read from a single sample in a study of HIV-infected patients and healthy controls. One entry per CDR3 protein results from TCRdb running MiXCR on the 5' RACE reads. The repertoire has 7,500 or so distinct CDR3 sequences, around 8% of them found once; the top ten carry almost 9.5%. Source: blood, taken before antiretroviral therapy. These receptors came from an adult with HIV infection. The CDR3 runs from the conserved cysteine through the conserved F or W.

V: TRBV5-1; CDR3: CASSLRQDREQYF
V: TRBV28; CDR3: CASSLPRDQPRKTNEKLFF
V: TRBV19; CDR3: CASSWTEQETQYF
V: TRBV6-5; CDR3: CASSPVAAGVRDGYTF
V: TRBV6-2/TRBV6-3; CDR3: CASSLTTGTEAFF
V: TRBV6-1; CDR3: CASSEWAGTNGYTF
V: TRBV4-3; CDR3: CASSHLLGVNGTDTQYF
V: TRBV5-1; CDR3: CASSSGATSIQYF
V: TRBV12-3/TRBV12-4; CDR3: CASSPNSYLHTEAFF
V: TRBV9; CDR3: CASSASTGFSEKNTEAFF
V: TRBV19; CDR3: CASSLGNRNEKLFF
V: TRBV2; CDR3: CASSWTGLARNNEQFF
V: TRBV19; CDR3: CASRSGPSGTQYF
V: TRBV20-1; CDR3: CSARDKTVLGYTF
V: TRBV29-1; CDR3: CSVPGTVFTDTQYF
V: TRBV6-2/TRBV6-3; CDR3: CASSYSRDQPQHF
V: TRBV20-1; CDR3: CSAIAGLSYEQYF
V: TRBV2; CDR3: CASTRLGQVWNTGELFF
V: TRBV2; CDR3: CASSVSKGAQDYGYTF
V: TRBV12-3/TRBV12-4; CDR3: CASSLLTADTQYF
V: TRBV7-9; CDR3: CASSASSNQPQHF
V: TRBV12-3/TRBV12-4; CDR3: CASSPPPRVGQPQHF
V: TRBV10-2; CDR3: CASSEPDRVNTEAFF
V: TRBV10-3; CDR3: CAISESAPRNTEAFF
V: TRBV6-5; CDR3: CASSTPGSYEQYF
V: TRBV6-5; CDR3: CASSYVRTGVYNEQFF
V: TRBV28; CDR3: CASSKTSGQGADQPQHF
V: TRBV20-1; CDR3: CSARDRTVGYTF
V: TRBV4-3; CDR3: CASSQDRNSYEQYF
V: TRBV6-5; CDR3: CASRRQGSGREQYF
V: TRBV19; CDR3: CASRDTRAGETQYF
V: TRBV10-3; CDR3: CATPVYSGANVLTF
V: TRBV6-2/TRBV6-3; CDR3: CASKFSQSYGYTF
V: TRBV6-2/TRBV6-3; CDR3: CASTSGKNLEKLFF
V: TRBV19; CDR3: CASSIAPSFQETQYF
V: TRBV4-3; CDR3: CASSQDGGAGGYNEQFF
V: TRBV20-1; CDR3: CSARTGPPIGTQYF
V: TRBV29-1; CDR3: CSVAIQGLAPDTQYF
V: TRBV3-1; CDR3: CASSQGGGGPRTEAFF
V: TRBV5-1; CDR3: CASRWDWTIPGGYTF
V: TRBV7-2; CDR3: CASSLSQNTEAFF
V: TRBV20-1; CDR3: CSALGTGTEAFF
V: TRBV20-1; CDR3: CSARVATGIHEQFF
V: TRBV13; CDR3: CASRLALRGEQYF
V: TRBV18; CDR3: CASSPGQGFYGYTF